This entry concerns a single T cell receptor (beta chain). Its antigen remains unknown. These data belong to a study of OX40 agonist ivuxolimab in advanced cancers. General study points: There were, on average, more expanded clones in CD8+ T cells than in CD4+.

Blood was sampled at baseline, cycle 4 day 1, and cycle 7 day 1. V lost 4 bases and J lost 4, with 8 bases in between. The CDR3 has 12 amino acids. Germline V gene lookup returns CDR1 SGHTA and CDR2 FQGNSA. Clones were sequenced by immunoSEQ multiplex PCR, and TCRdb holds only the in-frame ones, with some missing. The repertoire holds tens of thousands of clones, 89% seen once, with less than 0.2% in the top ten. The V gene is TRBV7-2, the J gene TRBJ2-7; no clear D gene. This specimen was CD4+ or CD8+ T cells sorted from blood, taken in a trial of the OX40 agonist ivuxolimab. The clonotype comes from an adult with an advanced solid tumor such as melanoma, head and neck, liver or kidney cancer. CDR3 nucleotide sequence: TGTGCCAGCAGCTCCCCCCCATACGAGCAGTACTTC. Amino acid sequence: CASSSPPYEQYF.